The 21 T cell receptor beta chains reported below all come from one sample, sequenced in a study of OX40 agonist ivuxolimab in advanced cancers. Profiled with immunoSEQ multiplex PCR; TCRdb holds only in-frame clones, not every one. The table has some 100,000 clones, approximately 89% seen once. The material sequenced was CD4+ or CD8+ T cells sorted from blood, taken in a trial of the OX40 agonist ivuxolimab. The receptor set was obtained from an adult with an advanced solid tumor such as melanoma, head and neck, liver or kidney cancer.

The chain uses TRBV7-2 and TRBJ1-2; D possibly corresponds to TRBD1 (5 bases). The CDR3 has 13 residues. Trimming removed 2 bases from V and 5 bases from J, with 9 bases in between. CDR1 is SGHTA and CDR2 is FQGNSA in the germline V gene. CDR3 in DNA: TGTGCCAGCAGCTTAAACGGGGGTTATGGCTACACCTTC. Amino acid sequence: CASSLNGGYGYTF.

The chain couples TRBV7-2 to TRBJ2-1; unclear D gene. The CDR3 sequence is 14 residues long. Between the trimmed V and J ends, which lost 1 base and 8 bases, there was a span of 12 bases. CDR1 and CDR2 (germline): SGHTA, FQGNSA. DNA of the CDR3: TGTGCCAGCAGCTTAGAATTAGCTTCCTATGAGCAGTTCTTC. Its translation is CASSLELASYEQFF.

The J gene is TRBJ2-1, the V gene TRBV28; D not resolved. The CDR3 spans 12 residues. Deletions cut 3 bases from V and 15 bases from J, with 15 bases between. The germline gives CDR1 MDHEN, CDR2 SYDVKM. Written as DNA, the CDR3 is TGTGCCAGCAGTTTTGGGGTAGCTGCTTCGTTCTTC. Translating gives CASSFGVAASFF.

The chain is built from TRBV2 and TRBJ1-5, with 7 bases identical to TRBD1. This CDR3 is 13 amino acids long. J lost 6 bases, V lost 9 bases, and 8 bases had no gene match. Germline values: CDR1 SNHLY, CDR2 FYNNEI. CDR3 nucleotides: TGTGCCAGTGGGATCAGGGGGGTTCAGCCCCAGCATTTT. Its translation is CASGIRGVQPQHF.

This clone was picked up one time. The rearrangement uses TRBV5-1 and TRBJ1-5; D is undetermined. This CDR3 contains 13 residues. Per germline, CDR1 SGHRS and CDR2 YFSETQ. V was pared by 0 bases and J by 9 bases, with 10 bases between. CDR3 DNA: TGCGCCAGCAGCTTGGAAGGCGCGCCGCCCCAGCATTTT. Amino acids: CASSLEGAPPQHF.

The chain recombines TRBV28 with TRBJ2-7, with 7 nucleotides matching TRBD1. The CDR3 is 14 residues long. Germline CDR1 reads MDHEN; CDR2 reads SYDVKM. V lost 6 bases and J lost 4; bases outside the gene matches: 9. The CDR3 loop is CASSSGTVKYEQYF. CDR3 nucleotides: TGTGCCAGCAGCTCCGGGACAGTTAAATACGAGCAGTACTTC.

The V and J genes are TRBV6-6 and TRBJ2-7; D tentatively fits TRBD1 or TRBD2 (6 bases each). The V gene lost 6 bases and the J gene lost 2 bases, with 14 bases spanning the gap. The germline gives CDR1 MNHNY, CDR2 SVGAGI (reference sequence). The CDR3 contains 14 residues. The CDR3: CASRPTGAAYEQYF. CDR3 DNA sequence: TGTGCCAGCAGACCCACGGGGGCAGCCTACGAGCAGTACTTC.

The chain uses TRBV7-8 and TRBJ2-5, with 10 positions matching TRBD1. This CDR3 spans 14 amino acids. J was trimmed by 4 bases and V by 5 bases; bases with no gene match: 4. Per germline, CDR1 SGHVS and CDR2 FQNEAQ. The CDR3 here is CASSVDRGRETQYF. Here the CDR3 DNA reads TGTGCCAGCAGCGTAGACAGGGGGCGAGAGACCCAGTACTTC.

The V call is TRBV7-8, the J call TRBJ2-7; 7 bases align to TRBD1. This CDR3 comprises 14 residues. Trimming removed 5 bases from V and 6 bases from J; junction bases left unmatched: 10. Germline CDR1 is SGHVS and CDR2 is FQNEAQ. In DNA form, the CDR3 reads TGTGCCAGCAGCCCGAGCGACAGGGTATCCGAGCAGTACTTC. Its translation: CASSPSDRVSEQYF.

The chain links TRBV28 to TRBJ1-5; weak D call: TRBD1 (6 bases). The germline gives CDR1 MDHEN, CDR2 SYDVKM. V lost 5 bases and J lost 4, with 21 bases in between. The CDR3 runs to 17 residues. The CDR3 sequence: CASSSRRTVLSNQPQHF. In nucleotides, the CDR3 is TGTGCCAGCAGTAGTCGTCGGACAGTCCTGAGTAATCAGCCCCAGCATTTT.

The gene calls are TRBV7-9 and TRBJ1-1; D not resolved. Germline V gene lookup returns CDR1 SEHNR and CDR2 FQNEAQ (reference sequence). The germline V and J ends were trimmed by 3 bases and 3 bases, with 2 bases remaining between them. The CDR3 length is 11 residues. CDR3 residues: CASSFYTEAFF. The CDR3 DNA is TGTGCCAGCAGCTTTTACACTGAAGCTTTCTTT.

The rearrangement links TRBV6-6 to TRBJ2-7; 7 positions match TRBD1. Germline V gene sequence: CDR1 MNHNY, CDR2 SVGAGI (reference sequence). This CDR3 contains 15 residues. V shed 5 bases and J 2 bases; nucleotides not matched to a gene: 9. CDR3: CASSPSRTGTYEQYF. In nucleotides, the CDR3 is TGTGCCAGCAGTCCCTCCCGGACAGGTACCTACGAGCAGTACTTC.

This chain uses TRBV15 with TRBJ2-3; D unresolved. The CDR3 length is 15 residues. Trimming cost V 0 bases and J 0 bases, with 7 bases left between them. Germline lookup yields CDR1 LNHNV and CDR2 YYDKDF (reference sequence). The CDR3 spells CATSRDPGSTDTQYF. The DNA of the CDR3 is TGTGCCACCAGCAGAGATCCGGGCAGCACAGATACGCAGTATTTT.

The rearrangement uses TRBV5-1 and TRBJ2-3; D remains unclear. Trimming pared 0 bases from V and 0 bases from J, leaving 8 bases between. There are 15 residues in the CDR3. The V gene's germline CDR1 is SGHRS and CDR2 YFSETQ. In DNA form, the CDR3 reads TGCGCCAGCAGCTTGGTAGCAGCGAGCACAGATACGCAGTATTTT. It translates to CASSLVAASTDTQYF.

The chain joins TRBV27 to TRBJ2-7; 7 bases line up with TRBD1. The J segment lost 3 bases and the V segment lost 3 bases, leaving 5 bases of the junction unmatched. This CDR3 comprises 14 residues. Germline V gene sequence: CDR1 MNHEY, CDR2 SMNVEV (reference sequence). CDR3 loop: CASSLQDRDYEQYF. The CDR3 region has the DNA TGTGCCAGCAGTTTGCAAGACAGGGACTACGAGCAGTACTTC.

The gene calls are TRBV5-1 and TRBJ2-3; 8 bases map to TRBD1. This CDR3 is 15 amino acids long. Germline CDR1 is SGHRS and CDR2 is YFSETQ. The ends lost 4 bases at V and 5 bases at J; junction bases unmatched: 9. The CDR3 reads CASSLRTGMGDTQYF. The CDR3 DNA reads as TGCGCCAGCAGCCTGCGGACAGGGATGGGAGATACGCAGTATTTT.

The V gene is TRBV9, the J gene TRBJ2-3, with D possibly being TRBD2 (5 bases). Trimming took off 2 bases at V and 0 bases at J, with 10 bases between the two ends. Germline CDR1 SGDLS, CDR2 YYNGEE. There are 15 residues in the CDR3. This CDR3 reads CASSVFSGSTDTQYF. CDR3 bases: TGTGCCAGCAGCGTCTTCAGCGGAAGCACAGATACGCAGTATTTT.

V usage is TRBV20-1 and J usage is TRBJ2-7, with TRBD2 as a possible D gene (5 bases). Trimming left V 4 bases short and J 4 bases short, with 8 bases between. CDR3 size: 11 residues. Germline V CDR1 and CDR2: DFQATT, SNEGSKA (reference sequence). Here the CDR3 DNA reads TGCAGTGCTACCGGAGGATACGAGCAGTACTTC. Residues: CSATGGYEQYF.

The chain employs TRBV5-4 and TRBJ2-7; 10 bases map to TRBD2. Germline V lookup: CDR1 SGHNT, CDR2 YYREEE (reference sequence). The ends lost 3 bases at V and 4 bases at J; junction bases unmatched: 4. The CDR3 sequence is 14 residues long. The CDR3 DNA follows: TGTGCCAGCAGCTCCAGCGGGAGGGCATACGAGCAGTACTTC. It encodes CASSSSGRAYEQYF.

This chain links TRBV2 with TRBJ2-7; the match to TRBD2 covers 9 bases. Trimming removed 3 bases from V and 5 bases from J; junction bases left unmatched: 8. Germline CDR1 is SNHLY and CDR2 is FYNNEI. The CDR3 totals 15 residues. CDR3 residues: CASSDWGGRAHEQYF. As DNA, the CDR3 is TGTGCCAGCAGTGATTGGGGCGGGAGGGCCCACGAGCAGTACTTC.

The chain has TRBV5-1 and TRBJ2-4, with 12 bases lining up with TRBD2. Per germline, CDR1 SGHRS and CDR2 YFSETQ. V dropped 1 base and J dropped 14; count of bases not matched to a gene: 16. The CDR3 is made up of 17 amino acids. CDR3 amino acids: CASSLSAPTLAGGSKYF. The CDR3 DNA reads TGCGCCAGCAGCTTGTCGGCACCGACACTAGCGGGAGGTTCGAAGTACTTC.